This T cell receptor (beta chain) was identified during a study of blood T cells in healthy people across ages. Combining a sample-barcoded 5' primer with a J-beta primer mix, a second PCR ran for roughly 7 to 12 cycles. TCRdb re-analysed the 5' RACE reads in MiXCR, keeping a single row per CDR3 protein. The data contain 1,300,000 or so distinct CDR3 sequences, around 59% of them singletons. The CDR3 length is 17 residues. From germline, CDR1 is LGHNA and CDR2 YNFKEQ. V lost 1 base, J lost 0 bases, and 4 bases stayed unmatched. The chain joins TRBV4-2 to TRBJ2-1; 9 nucleotides agree with TRBD2. Sequencing input: blood. The sequence derives from a man younger than 35 in good health. For the CDR3, the DNA is TGTGCCAGCAGCCAAGTATCAGCGGGGGGCTCCTACAATGAGCAGTTCTTC. Translating it yields CASSQVSAGGSYNEQFF.